Detailed here is one T cell receptor beta chain. This sample was included in a study of blood T cell repertoires in COVID-19. Overall study context: Material from acute and convalescent COVID-19 was sourced from the United States, Italy and Spain. Sources were T cells, B-cell-depleted T cells, or PBMCs; the material itself was cDNA or gDNA.

Measured with immunoSEQ multiplex PCR; TCRdb has only the in-frame clones, and not every one. Altogether around 72,000 clones are present, around 78% being singletons, with the ten largest covering about 18%. Germline loops: CDR1 PRHDT, CDR2 FYEKMQ (reference sequence). V was pared by 2 bases and J by 5 bases, with 11 bases of the junction left unmatched. CDR3 length equals 16 residues. Specimen: peripheral blood. The genes are TRBV13 and TRBJ2-5, with 7 positions matching TRBD1. This clonotype was obtained from a woman at least 80 years old with acute or convalescent COVID-19. CDR3 in DNA: TGTGCCAGCAGCTTAACCCAAGGGACAGTGGCCGAGACCCAGTACTTC. Protein: CASSLTQGTVAETQYF.